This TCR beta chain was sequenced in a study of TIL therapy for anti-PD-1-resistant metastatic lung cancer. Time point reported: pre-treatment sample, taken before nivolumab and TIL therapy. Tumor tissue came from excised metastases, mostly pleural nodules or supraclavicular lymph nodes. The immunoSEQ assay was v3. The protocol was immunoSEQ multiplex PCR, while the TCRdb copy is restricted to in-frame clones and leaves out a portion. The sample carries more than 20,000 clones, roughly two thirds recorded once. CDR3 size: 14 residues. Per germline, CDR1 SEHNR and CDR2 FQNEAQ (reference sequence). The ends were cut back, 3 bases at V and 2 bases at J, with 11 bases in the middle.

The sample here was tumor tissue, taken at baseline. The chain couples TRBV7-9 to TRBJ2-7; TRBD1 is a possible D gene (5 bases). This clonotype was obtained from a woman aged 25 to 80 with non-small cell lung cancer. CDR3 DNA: TGTGCCAGCAGCTTCACAGGCCTGACCTACGAGCAGTACTTC. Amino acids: CASSFTGLTYEQYF.